The rows below give T cell receptor beta chains drawn from one sample of a study of T cell responses to AZD1222 COVID-19 vaccine. Produced via immunoSEQ multiplex PCR; TCRdb's table is partial and in-frame only. The sample lists roughly 200,000 clones, about 93% occurring once. The source was peripheral blood, collected 28 days after the second dose of the MenACWY control vaccine. These receptors all stem from an adult who received the MenACWY meningococcal vaccine as a control. Both conserved end residues are part of each CDR3. Each record gives: clone size, D gene, V gene, J gene, CDR3 DNA, CDR3 protein. The D gene is left open where the match is weak. Clone sizes are given selectively: once, few, many, or a class where the clone is expanded.

clone size: -; D gene: TRBD1; V gene: TRBV7-9; J gene: TRBJ2-7; CDR3 DNA: TGTGCCAGCAGTCGGGACAGCACGTCCTCCTACGAGCAGTACTTC; CDR3 protein: CASSRDSTSSYEQYF
clone size: -; D gene: -; V gene: TRBV7-9; J gene: TRBJ1-3; CDR3 DNA: TGTGCCAGCAGCTTAGGCTTCGGAAACACCATATATTTT; CDR3 protein: CASSLGFGNTIYF
clone size: -; D gene: TRBD1; V gene: TRBV6-5; J gene: TRBJ1-3; CDR3 DNA: TGTGCCAGCAGTTACTCAGGACAGGGGATTGGAAACACCATATATTTT; CDR3 protein: CASSYSGQGIGNTIYF
clone size: -; D gene: -; V gene: TRBV6-5; J gene: TRBJ1-1; CDR3 DNA: TGTGCCAGCAGTTTTGACAGAATGAACACTGAAGCTTTCTTT; CDR3 protein: CASSFDRMNTEAFF
clone size: -; D gene: -; V gene: TRBV20-1; J gene: TRBJ1-4; CDR3 DNA: TGCAGTGCTAGGGCTAATGAAAAACTGTTTTTT; CDR3 protein: CSARANEKLFF
clone size: -; D gene: -; V gene: TRBV28; J gene: TRBJ2-5; CDR3 DNA: TGTGCCAGCAGGTTTCGAGAGACCCAGTACTTC; CDR3 protein: CASRFRETQYF
clone size: once; D gene: TRBD2; V gene: TRBV4-1; J gene: TRBJ2-1; CDR3 DNA: TGCGCCAGCAGCCCGGGTCGGCTAGCGGGGACTGAGCAGTTCTTC; CDR3 protein: CASSPGRLAGTEQFF
clone size: -; D gene: -; V gene: TRBV9; J gene: TRBJ2-3; CDR3 DNA: TGTGCCAGCACCGGAGGGGGTCTCGGGGGAAATACGCAGTATTTT; CDR3 protein: CASTGGGLGGNTQYF
clone size: -; D gene: -; V gene: TRBV2; J gene: TRBJ2-3; CDR3 DNA: TGTGCCAGCAGCAAGGGGGATATATCTAGCACAGATACGCAGTATTTT; CDR3 protein: CASSKGDISSTDTQYF
clone size: -; D gene: -; V gene: TRBV7-6; J gene: TRBJ1-4; CDR3 DNA: TGTGCCAGCAGCTTAGCGACCCGGGCCAGCTCAGGCGAAAAACTGTTTTTT; CDR3 protein: CASSLATRASSGEKLFF
clone size: -; D gene: -; V gene: TRBV7-9; J gene: TRBJ1-5; CDR3 DNA: TGTGCCAGCAGCCGAGGACGGGGCAGTCAGCCCCAGCATTTT; CDR3 protein: CASSRGRGSQPQHF
clone size: -; D gene: TRBD1; V gene: TRBV6-2/TRBV6-3; J gene: TRBJ2-7; CDR3 DNA: TGTGCCAGCAGCCCAATACGGGACAGGGGAACAGAGCAGTACTTC; CDR3 protein: CASSPIRDRGTEQYF
clone size: once; D gene: -; V gene: TRBV5-5; J gene: TRBJ2-1; CDR3 DNA: TGTGCCAGCAGCTTGGGGCAGGGTCCTTACAATGAGCAGTTCTTC; CDR3 protein: CASSLGQGPYNEQFF
clone size: -; D gene: -; V gene: TRBV15; J gene: TRBJ1-1; CDR3 DNA: TGTGCCACCAGCCGGGGGTCGGGCACTGAAGCTTTCTTT; CDR3 protein: CATSRGSGTEAFF
clone size: -; D gene: -; V gene: TRBV10-3; J gene: TRBJ1-5; CDR3 DNA: TGTGCCATCAGGCCCTCCGGGACTAGCAATCAGCCCCAGCATTTT; CDR3 protein: CAIRPSGTSNQPQHF
clone size: -; D gene: -; V gene: TRBV10-1; J gene: TRBJ2-7; CDR3 DNA: TGCGCCAGCAGTGAGTGTCCCTACGAGCAGTACTTC; CDR3 protein: CASSECPYEQYF
clone size: once; D gene: -; V gene: TRBV7-8; J gene: TRBJ1-1; CDR3 DNA: TGTGCCAGCAGCTTAGCGGCAGGAAACACTGAAGCTTTCTTT; CDR3 protein: CASSLAAGNTEAFF
clone size: -; D gene: -; V gene: TRBV5-1; J gene: TRBJ1-2; CDR3 DNA: TGCGCCAGCAGCTTCAGCGGGGATGGCTACACCTTC; CDR3 protein: CASSFSGDGYTF
clone size: -; D gene: -; V gene: TRBV11-2; J gene: TRBJ1-1; CDR3 DNA: TGTGCCAGCAGTTCCACAGGGAAAGCTTTCTTT; CDR3 protein: CASSSTGKAFF
clone size: -; D gene: -; V gene: TRBV5-6; J gene: TRBJ2-3; CDR3 DNA: TGTGCCAGCAGCGGGGGGGCAGGGCCAGATACGCAGTATTTT; CDR3 protein: CASSGGAGPDTQYF
clone size: -; D gene: -; V gene: TRBV5-1; J gene: TRBJ2-3; CDR3 DNA: TGCGCCAGCAGTCGAACTGGAGCAACAGATACGCAGTATTTT; CDR3 protein: CASSRTGATDTQYF
clone size: -; D gene: TRBD1; V gene: TRBV10-2; J gene: TRBJ1-1; CDR3 DNA: TGCGCCAGCACCCCCGGGACAGGGTCGAACACTGAAGCTTTCTTT; CDR3 protein: CASTPGTGSNTEAFF
clone size: -; D gene: TRBD1; V gene: TRBV2; J gene: TRBJ1-2; CDR3 DNA: TGTGCCAGCAGTGTGGGACAGGGGGATGGCTACACCTTC; CDR3 protein: CASSVGQGDGYTF
clone size: -; D gene: -; V gene: TRBV6-5; J gene: TRBJ1-5; CDR3 DNA: TGTGCCAGCAGTTCCCGACAGTACAATCAGCCCCAGCATTTT; CDR3 protein: CASSSRQYNQPQHF
clone size: -; D gene: -; V gene: TRBV7-9; J gene: TRBJ2-7; CDR3 DNA: TGTGCCAGCAGCGGGGGGGACAGTATAGTCCCCTACGAGCAGTACTTC; CDR3 protein: CASSGGDSIVPYEQYF
clone size: -; D gene: -; V gene: TRBV24-1; J gene: TRBJ2-7; CDR3 DNA: TGTGCCACCAGTGATTTGCCACCCCGGGACGAGCAGTACTTC; CDR3 protein: CATSDLPPRDEQYF
clone size: once; D gene: TRBD1; V gene: TRBV14; J gene: TRBJ1-6; CDR3 DNA: TGTGCCAGCAGCCAGATAACAGGGGGAAATTCACCCCTCCACTTT; CDR3 protein: CASSQITGGNSPLHF
clone size: -; D gene: -; V gene: TRBV12-3/TRBV12-4; J gene: TRBJ2-7; CDR3 DNA: TGTGCCAGCACCGTAGCGATTTCCCACGAGCAGTACTTC; CDR3 protein: CASTVAISHEQYF
clone size: once; D gene: TRBD2; V gene: TRBV7-3; J gene: TRBJ2-1; CDR3 DNA: TGTGCCAGCAGCTTAGGGCGGGGGAGCTACAATGAGCAGTTCTTC; CDR3 protein: CASSLGRGSYNEQFF
clone size: -; D gene: -; V gene: TRBV2; J gene: TRBJ2-1; CDR3 DNA: TGTGCCAGCAGTGCGGAGCGCTACAATGAGCAGTTCTTC; CDR3 protein: CASSAERYNEQFF
clone size: -; D gene: -; V gene: TRBV28; J gene: TRBJ1-2; CDR3 DNA: TGTGCCAGCAGTTCCGGGGGGGGGAGCCATAACTATGGCTACACCTTC; CDR3 protein: CASSSGGGSHNYGYTF
clone size: -; D gene: -; V gene: TRBV20-1; J gene: TRBJ1-1; CDR3 DNA: TGCAGTGCTAGCCCAACAGCAGAAGCTTTCTTT; CDR3 protein: CSASPTAEAFF
clone size: -; D gene: -; V gene: TRBV6-5; J gene: TRBJ1-1; CDR3 DNA: TGTGCCAGCAGTTACTCTCAGGTAGCGGAGAACACTGAAGCTTTCTTT; CDR3 protein: CASSYSQVAENTEAFF
clone size: -; D gene: -; V gene: TRBV6-5; J gene: TRBJ2-3; CDR3 DNA: TGTGCCAGCAGTTACGCGGGAATTGGGGGGCAGTATTTT; CDR3 protein: CASSYAGIGGQYF
clone size: -; D gene: -; V gene: TRBV15; J gene: TRBJ1-2; CDR3 DNA: TGTGCCACCAGCAGAGAGGCGGACGGGTCGCTTGGCTACACCTTC; CDR3 protein: CATSREADGSLGYTF
clone size: -; D gene: -; V gene: TRBV27; J gene: TRBJ1-1; CDR3 DNA: TGTGCCAGCAGTTTGACGGGTACCGGTGGAACTGAAGCTTTCTTT; CDR3 protein: CASSLTGTGGTEAFF
clone size: -; D gene: TRBD1; V gene: TRBV2; J gene: TRBJ2-7; CDR3 DNA: TGTGCCAGCAGTCCAACAGGGGACTACGAGCAGTACTTC; CDR3 protein: CASSPTGDYEQYF
clone size: -; D gene: -; V gene: TRBV16; J gene: TRBJ1-2; CDR3 DNA: TGTGCCAGCAGCCAATCAAACAGGGTCCGAAATGGCTACACCTTC; CDR3 protein: CASSQSNRVRNGYTF
clone size: -; D gene: TRBD1; V gene: TRBV12-5; J gene: TRBJ2-7; CDR3 DNA: TGTGCTAGTGGTTTGACAGGGGCCTACGAGCAGTACTTC; CDR3 protein: CASGLTGAYEQYF
clone size: once; D gene: -; V gene: TRBV30; J gene: TRBJ1-4; CDR3 DNA: TGTGCCTGGAGTGACTACAGGAATCCCTCCGAAAAACTGTTTTTT; CDR3 protein: CAWSDYRNPSEKLFF
clone size: -; D gene: TRBD1; V gene: TRBV5-1; J gene: TRBJ2-5; CDR3 DNA: TGCGCCAGCAGCGCTATGGACAGGGAAGAGACCCAGTACTTC; CDR3 protein: CASSAMDREETQYF
clone size: -; D gene: -; V gene: TRBV18; J gene: TRBJ1-5; CDR3 DNA: TGTGCCAGCTCACCTAGTCAGTATCAGCCCCAGCATTTT; CDR3 protein: CASSPSQYQPQHF
clone size: -; D gene: -; V gene: TRBV19; J gene: TRBJ2-3; CDR3 DNA: TGTGCCAGTAGTAGACTGGTTTCTAGCACAGATACGCAGTATTTT; CDR3 protein: CASSRLVSSTDTQYF
clone size: -; D gene: TRBD2; V gene: TRBV19; J gene: TRBJ2-2; CDR3 DNA: TGTGCTATTAAAAAATCTAGCGGGGGGTTCAACACCGGGGAGCTGTTTTTT; CDR3 protein: CAIKKSSGGFNTGELFF
clone size: -; D gene: -; V gene: TRBV16; J gene: TRBJ1-2; CDR3 DNA: TGTGCCAGCAGCCGACCCGACGGACGCTATGGCTACACCTTC; CDR3 protein: CASSRPDGRYGYTF
clone size: -; D gene: -; V gene: TRBV5-6; J gene: TRBJ1-3; CDR3 DNA: TGTGCCAGCAGCCTGACCAGTCCTGGAAACACCATATATTTT; CDR3 protein: CASSLTSPGNTIYF
clone size: -; D gene: -; V gene: TRBV7-8; J gene: TRBJ1-2; CDR3 DNA: TGTGCCAGCAGCTTACGGGTGGAATATGGCTACACCTTC; CDR3 protein: CASSLRVEYGYTF
clone size: once; D gene: TRBD2; V gene: TRBV15; J gene: TRBJ2-7; CDR3 DNA: TGTGCCACCAGCAGAGCCAGCGGGGGGAGCCCCTACGAGCAGTACTTC; CDR3 protein: CATSRASGGSPYEQYF
clone size: -; D gene: -; V gene: TRBV4-3; J gene: TRBJ1-1; CDR3 DNA: TGCGCCAGCAGCCCCGAAATGAACACTGAAGCTTTCTTT; CDR3 protein: CASSPEMNTEAFF
clone size: -; D gene: -; V gene: TRBV20-1; J gene: TRBJ2-5; CDR3 DNA: TGCAGTGCTAGTAGGTCGGTGTGGGAGACCCAGTACTTC; CDR3 protein: CSASRSVWETQYF
clone size: -; D gene: -; V gene: TRBV5-4; J gene: TRBJ1-2; CDR3 DNA: TGTGCCAGCAGCCCCAAGGGGCCGTCCTATGGCTACACCTTC; CDR3 protein: CASSPKGPSYGYTF